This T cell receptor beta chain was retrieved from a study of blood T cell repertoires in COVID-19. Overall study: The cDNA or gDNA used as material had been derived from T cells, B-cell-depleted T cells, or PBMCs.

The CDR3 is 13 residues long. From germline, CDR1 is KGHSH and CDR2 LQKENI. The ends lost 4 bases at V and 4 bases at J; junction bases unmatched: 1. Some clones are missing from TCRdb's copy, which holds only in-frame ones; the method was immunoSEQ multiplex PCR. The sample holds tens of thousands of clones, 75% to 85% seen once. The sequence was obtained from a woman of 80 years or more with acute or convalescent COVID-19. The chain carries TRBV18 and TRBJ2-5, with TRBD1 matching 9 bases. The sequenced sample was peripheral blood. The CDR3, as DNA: TGTGCCAGCTCACAACAGGGGGCAGAGACCCAGTACTTC. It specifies CASSQQGAETQYF.